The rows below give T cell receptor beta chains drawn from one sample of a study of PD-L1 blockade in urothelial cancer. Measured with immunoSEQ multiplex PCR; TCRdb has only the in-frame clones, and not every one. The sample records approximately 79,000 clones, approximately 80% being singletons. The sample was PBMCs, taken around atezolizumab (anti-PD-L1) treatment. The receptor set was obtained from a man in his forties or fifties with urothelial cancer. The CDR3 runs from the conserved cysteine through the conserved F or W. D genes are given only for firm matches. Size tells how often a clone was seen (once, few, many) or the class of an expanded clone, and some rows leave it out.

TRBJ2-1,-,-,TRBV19,TGTGCGAGTGGGGGGACGAATAACAATGAGCAGTTCTTC,CASGGTNNNEQFF
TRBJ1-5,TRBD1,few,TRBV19,TGTGCCAGCCGGGACAGGGACAATCAGCCCCAGCATTTT,CASRDRDNQPQHF
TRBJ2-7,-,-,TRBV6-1,TGTGCCAGCAGTGCCCATAAAGCCCCCTCCTACGAGCAGTACTTC,CASSAHKAPSYEQYF
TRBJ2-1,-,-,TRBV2,TGTGCCAGCAGATTACTAGTGTATGGTAACAATGAGCAGTTCTTC,CASRLLVYGNNEQFF
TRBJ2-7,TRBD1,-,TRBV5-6,TGTGCCAGCAGCCGAATTCTTAGGACCGGGACAGGGGGAGACGAGCAGTACTTC,CASSRILRTGTGGDEQYF
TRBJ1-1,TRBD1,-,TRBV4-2,TGTGCCAGCAGCCAAGGGTACAGGGGTGGAGGTAACACTGAAGCTTTCTTT,CASSQGYRGGGNTEAFF
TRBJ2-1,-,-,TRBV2,TGTGCCAGCAGTGAATGGGAGCAGCCCCCGAAAGAGCAGTTCTTC,CASSEWEQPPKEQFF
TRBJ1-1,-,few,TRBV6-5,TGTGCCAGCAGACCCTCACAGGGCTCGACTGAAGCTTTCTTT,CASRPSQGSTEAFF
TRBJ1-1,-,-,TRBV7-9,TGTGCCAGCAGCAAAAAGCAGGTGAACACTGAAGCTTTCTTT,CASSKKQVNTEAFF
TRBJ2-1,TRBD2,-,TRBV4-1,TGCGCCAGCAGCCAACCTTTGAGGCTAGCGGGGGAGAACAATGAGCAGTTCTTC,CASSQPLRLAGENNEQFF
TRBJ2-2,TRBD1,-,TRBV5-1,TGCGCCAGCTCTGACAGGGCGAACACCGGGGAGCTGTTTTTT,CASSDRANTGELFF
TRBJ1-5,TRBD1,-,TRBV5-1,TGCGCCAGCAGCTTGAGTACAGGGGTTAATCAGCCCCAGCATTTT,CASSLSTGVNQPQHF
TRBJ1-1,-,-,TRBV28,TGTGCCAGCAGGCCGGGGGGGGAGGCCACTGAAGCTTTCTTT,CASRPGGEATEAFF
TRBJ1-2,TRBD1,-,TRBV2,TGTGCCAGCAGTCCCAAGACAGGGCCCCTCCATGGCTACACCTTC,CASSPKTGPLHGYTF
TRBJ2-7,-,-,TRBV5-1,TGCGCCAGCAGCTTCATAAGCGGAACCTCCTACGAGCAGTACTTC,CASSFISGTSYEQYF
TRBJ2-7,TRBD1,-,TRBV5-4,TGTGCCAGCAGCTTGGAGGGGACAGGGGTAGGCGAGCAGTACTTC,CASSLEGTGVGEQYF
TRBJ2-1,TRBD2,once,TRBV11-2,TGTGCCAGCAGCCGAGGACTAGCCCCTGGGGATGAGCAGTTCTTC,CASSRGLAPGDEQFF
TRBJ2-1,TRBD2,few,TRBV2,TGTGCCAGCAGCTTGCACGCCTCTAGCGGGGTCTACAATGAGCAGTTCTTC,CASSLHASSGVYNEQFF
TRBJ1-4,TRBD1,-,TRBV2,TGTGCCAGCGGGACAGGGGGAGGAGAAAAACTGTTTTTT,CASGTGGGEKLFF
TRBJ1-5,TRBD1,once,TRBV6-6,TGTGCCAGCAGTGCCTCAGGGGGGAGCAATCAGCCCCAGCATTTT,CASSASGGSNQPQHF
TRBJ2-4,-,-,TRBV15,TGTGCCACCAGCAGTGCCAGCGGATCCAAAAACATTCAGTACTTC,CATSSASGSKNIQYF
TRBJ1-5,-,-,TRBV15,TGTGCCACCAGCAGAGAAGGGGAATTTGGCAATCAGCCCCAGCATTTT,CATSREGEFGNQPQHF
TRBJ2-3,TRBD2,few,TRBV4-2,TGTGCCAGCAGCGCGCGCCGGTCACTAGCGGGAATCACAGATACGCAGTATTTT,CASSARRSLAGITDTQYF
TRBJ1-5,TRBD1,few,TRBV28,TGTGCCAGCAGCCCCGTGGGACAGATCGATCAGCCCCAGCATTTT,CASSPVGQIDQPQHF
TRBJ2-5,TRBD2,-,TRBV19,TGTGCCAGTAGTGTGGGACTAGCGGGAACAAAAGAGACCCAGTACTTC,CASSVGLAGTKETQYF
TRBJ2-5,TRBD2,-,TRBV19,TGTGCCAGTAGACTAGCGGGAGGGCCGGAAGAGACCCAGTACTTC,CASRLAGGPEETQYF
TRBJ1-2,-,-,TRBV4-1,TGCGCCAGCAGCCACCCAGGTGGGAGAAGTAGGGGCTACACCTTC,CASSHPGGRSRGYTF
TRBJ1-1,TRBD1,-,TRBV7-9,TGTGCCAGCAGCGTCCAGACAGGGGGGAACACTGAAGCTTTCTTT,CASSVQTGGNTEAFF
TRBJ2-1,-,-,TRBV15,TGTGCCACCAGCAGAGACCCAGGGGATGAGCAGTTCTTC,CATSRDPGDEQFF
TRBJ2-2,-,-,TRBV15,TGTGCCACCAGCAGAACGACTACCGGGGAGCTGTTTTTT,CATSRTTTGELFF
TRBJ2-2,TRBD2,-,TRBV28,TGTGCCAGCAGTTCCGGGGGGGGGAAATCCGGGGAGCTGTTTTTT,CASSSGGGKSGELFF
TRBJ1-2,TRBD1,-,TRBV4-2,TGTGCCAGCAGCCCTTCCCTGACAGGGGGCTATGGCTACACCTTC,CASSPSLTGGYGYTF
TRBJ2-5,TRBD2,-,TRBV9,TGTGCCAGCGCCGCCGGGGGACTACAAGAGACCCAGTACTTC,CASAAGGLQETQYF
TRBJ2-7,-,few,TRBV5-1,TGCGCCAGCAGCTTGGTCGTACTCCCCTACGAGCAGTACTTC,CASSLVVLPYEQYF
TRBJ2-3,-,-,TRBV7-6,TGTGCCAGCAGCTTACTCCGCGCGAGCACAGATACGCAGTATTTT,CASSLLRASTDTQYF
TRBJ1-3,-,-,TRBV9,TGTGCCAGCAGCGTAGAGCCCCAGGGGATCTCTGGAAACACCATATATTTT,CASSVEPQGISGNTIYF